What follows is one T cell receptor beta chain and its context. What it binds is not known. Here immunoSEQ multiplex PCR was the method, and the copy in TCRdb shows in-frame clones only, minus some. The table records some 1,400,000 clones, roughly 96% of them present only once. The CDR3 covers 15 residues. Germline V lookup: CDR1 MDHEN, CDR2 SYDVKM. V shed 6 bases and J shed 4 bases, with 13 bases lying between them. These data originate in a study of shared clonotypes between healthy human individuals. General observations from the study: Naive CD4 clonotypes overlapped across a handful of donors at approximately 5.3%.

The sequence derives from a man aged 30-40 years in good health. J is TRBJ2-6 and V is TRBV28; a possible D gene is TRBD1 (5 bases). The sequencing input was naive CD4+ T cells sorted from blood. Described subset: CD45RA+ positively selected. CDR3 protein: CASSPQGTGANVLTF. The CDR3, as DNA: TGTGCCAGCAGCCCTCAGGGTACCGGGGCCAACGTCCTGACTTTC.